The 21 T cell receptor beta chains below were found in one sample sequenced in a study of T cells in Graves' hyperthyroidism and ophthalmopathy. Amplification of TCR beta CDR3 regions was performed using RNA transcripts as template. The TCR CDR3 was amplified in a first-round RT-PCR using the HTBI primer set. From the multiplex PCR reads, TCRdb called clonotypes with MiXCR, one entry per CDR3 protein. This table holds more than 300,000 distinct CDR3 sequences, approximately 13% found once. Sequencing was carried out using blood. The origin of the receptors is a woman in her late teens or twenties with Graves' hyperthyroidism.

The V call is TRBV9, the J call TRBJ1-1; maybe TRBD1 (5 bases). CDR3 size: 17 residues. V was pared by 3 bases and J by 5 bases, with 23 bases between. Germline CDR1 and CDR2: SGDLS and YYNGEE. The CDR3 spells CASSATAELSQGTEAFF. As DNA, the CDR3 is TGTGCCAGCAGCGCGACAGCTGAGCTATCCCAAGGTACTGAAGCTTTCTTT.

This clonotype was detected ten times or more. The chain has TRBV9 and TRBJ2-1; D gene ambiguous. Trimming took off 0 bases at V and 8 bases at J, with 9 bases between the two ends. The CDR3 runs 13 residues. Germline V lookup: CDR1 SGDLS, CDR2 YYNGEE. For the CDR3, the DNA is TGTGCCAGCAGCGTAGTGGGGTTACATGAGCAGTTCTTC. Its translation: CASSVVGLHEQFF.

In this sample, this clonotype turned up many times. V and J are TRBV28 and TRBJ2-1, with unresolved D. Trimming stripped 8 bases from V and 5 bases from J, with 4 bases between. The CDR3 contains 10 residues. Germline V gene sequence: CDR1 MDHEN, CDR2 SYDVKM. The CDR3 is CASGHNEQFF. The CDR3 DNA reads TGTGCCAGCGGCCACAATGAGCAGTTCTTC.

In its sample, this clonotype was seen a few times. V and J are TRBV20-1 and TRBJ1-5; 12 bases agree with TRBD1. V gave up 6 bases and J gave up 2 bases; unmatched junction bases: 14. The germline V gene has CDR1 DFQATT and CDR2 SNEGSKA (reference sequence). The CDR3 runs to 18 residues. CDR3 sequence reads: CSAKKGTGGFWGNQPQHF. In nucleotides, the CDR3 is TGCAGTGCCAAGAAGGGGACAGGGGGCTTCTGGGGCAATCAGCCCCAGCATTTT.

Concerning this clonotype itself: With a much larger clone just one base away, this may be a read error. The V and J genes are TRBV24-1 and TRBJ2-1; 8 bases are a match to TRBD2. The J call is uncertain, as TRBJ2-7 better fits the DNA end. Germline V gives CDR1 KGHDR, CDR2 SFDVKD. The CDR3 has 15 amino acids. CDR3 loop: CATRPSSGAYNEQYF. The CDR3 nucleotides are TGTGCCACCCGACCCAGTAGCGGGGCCTACAATGAGCAGTACTTC.

This clonotype was observed many times. The genes are TRBV29-1 and TRBJ2-1; D ambiguous. Germline values: CDR1 SQVTM, CDR2 ANQGSEA. Trimming pared 6 bases from V and 1 base from J, leaving 16 bases between. CDR3 size: 15 residues. The CDR3 bases are TGCAGCGTCGTCCCGAGAGTTGGGTCCTACAATGAGCAGTTCTTC. Translating it yields CSVVPRVGSYNEQFF.

This clonotype was picked up many times. V usage is TRBV20-1 and J usage is TRBJ2-5; 11 positions agree with TRBD2. The germline gives CDR1 DFQATT, CDR2 SNEGSKA (reference sequence). The CDR3 consists of 15 residues. V dropped 5 bases and J dropped 2; count of bases not matched to a gene: 7. The CDR3 is CSAQLAGVWQETQYF. The CDR3 nucleotides are TGCAGTGCTCAACTAGCGGGAGTTTGGCAAGAGACCCAGTACTTC.

This clonotype was counted ten times or more. The CDR3: CASSAFSSEVADTQYF. The CDR3 DNA reads as TGCGCCAGCAGCGCGTTCTCTAGCGAGGTGGCAGATACGCAGTATTTT. The chain links TRBV5-1 to TRBJ2-3; the D gene is possibly TRBD2 (6 bases). Germline V gene sequence: CDR1 SGHRS, CDR2 YFSETQ. The CDR3 sequence is 16 residues long. The V gene lost 4 bases and the J gene lost 4 bases, with 19 bases spanning the gap.

Comments on this clonotype: A single base separates this from a much larger clone, so it may be a read error. Likely a read error: the CDR3 ends without its conserved phenylalanine or tryptophan. J is TRBJ2-5 and V is TRBV12-3 or TRBV12-4; 7 nucleotides agree with TRBD2. The V gene end was trimmed by 8 bases and the J gene end by 5 bases; junction bases not matched to a gene: 14. CDR3 length equals 15 residues. The CDR3 protein is CASRSTRGLGETQYS. In nucleotides, the CDR3 is TGTGCCAGCCGGTCAACGCGGGGGTTGGGGGAGACCCAGTACTCC.

This clonotype was found many times. The chain has TRBV5-1 and TRBJ1-2; 7 nucleotides align to TRBD1. V lost 4 bases and J lost 4; bases outside the gene matches: 7. Germline V gene sequence: CDR1 SGHRS, CDR2 YFSETQ. There are 14 residues in the CDR3. Written as DNA, the CDR3 is TGCGCCAGCAGCGTAGGGACAGAAGTCTATGGCTACACCTTC. Its translation is CASSVGTEVYGYTF.

The chain recombines TRBV6-2 or TRBV6-3 with TRBJ2-2; D call uncertain. Germline V gives CDR1 MNHEY, CDR2 SVGEGT. The CDR3 totals 13 residues. V gave up 2 bases and J gave up 8 bases, with 9 bases separating them. The CDR3 sequence is CASSYRVLGELFF. For the CDR3, the DNA is TGTGCCAGCAGTTACAGGGTGTTAGGGGAGCTGTTTTTT.

The chain combines TRBV6-5 with TRBJ1-2; possibly TRBD1 for D (6 bases). CDR3 length: 16 residues. V was shortened by 0 bases and J by 2 bases, with 13 bases between the two germline ends. The germline V gene encodes CDR1 MNHEY and CDR2 SVGAGI. This chain's CDR3 is CASSYSMGTFNYGYTF. CDR3 nucleotides: TGTGCCAGCAGTTACTCGATGGGGACATTCAACTATGGCTACACCTTC.

In its sample, this clonotype was seen a few times. This chain uses TRBV4-1 with TRBJ2-7, with a tentative D call TRBD1 (5 bases). Germline V gene lookup returns CDR1 MGHRA and CDR2 YSYEKL. Trimming shortened V by 0 bases and J by 4 bases, and 19 bases separated the two germline ends. The CDR3 contains 17 residues. Here the CDR3 DNA reads TGCGCCAGCAGCCAAGATGACAGCCCCTCATTAATATACGAGCAGTACTTC. It encodes CASSQDDSPSLIYEQYF.

This clonotype was seen many times. V and J are TRBV27 and TRBJ1-1; tentative D call: TRBD1 (6 bases). The V end lost 2 bases, the J end lost 6 bases, and 10 bases lay between the germline ends. CDR1 is MNHEY and CDR2 is SMNVEV in the germline V gene (reference sequence). CDR3 size: 13 residues. The CDR3 sequence: CASSLKGGSEAFF. DNA for the CDR3: TGTGCCAGCAGTTTAAAGGGGGGATCTGAAGCTTTCTTT.

This chain uses TRBV4-1 with TRBJ2-6; D is ambiguous. The length of the CDR3 is 16 residues. Deletions cut 1 base from V and 0 bases from J, with 7 bases between. Germline-derived CDR1 and CDR2 are MGHRA and YSYEKL. CDR3 in DNA: TGCGCCAGCAGCCAAGGGTGGGCCTCTGGGGCCAACGTCCTGACTTTC. The encoded protein is CASSQGWASGANVLTF.

This clonotype has at least ten counts. The rearrangement uses TRBV20-1 and TRBJ1-3; TRBD1 matches 7 bases. CDR3 length equals 13 residues. Trimming cost V 6 bases and J 2 bases; bases outside gene matches: 4. CDR1 and CDR2 (germline): DFQATT, SNEGSKA (reference sequence). The CDR3 DNA reads as TGCAGTGCCTGGCAGGGGGCTGGAAACACCATATATTTT. This codes for CSAWQGAGNTIYF.

This clonotype occurred a few times. A much larger clonotype is one base distant, so this may be a read error. The chain employs TRBV12-3 or TRBV12-4 and TRBJ2-5, with TRBD2 matching 8 bases. This CDR3 is 15 amino acids long. The CDR3 sequence is CAGSYSGSRAETQYF. In DNA, the CDR3 is TGTGCCGGCAGTTACAGCGGGAGTCGGGCGGAGACCCAGTACTTC.

This clonotype was detected many times. The CDR3 nucleotides are TGTGCCAGCAGTCTAGGGGAGCAAGAGACCCAGTACTTC. Translation: CASSLGEQETQYF. The rearrangement uses TRBV27 and TRBJ2-5; possibly TRBD1 or TRBD2 for D (5 bases each). Germline-derived CDR1 and CDR2 are MNHEY and SMNVEV (reference sequence). Trimming pared 5 bases from V and 2 bases from J, leaving 9 bases between. This CDR3 is 13 amino acids long.

This clonotype showed up many times. This chain links TRBV12-3 or TRBV12-4 with TRBJ2-7; D gene unclear. CDR3 length equals 11 residues. Trimming cost V 5 bases and J 3 bases, with 5 bases left between them. CDR3 nucleotides: TGTGCCAGCAGTCGGTACTACGAGCAGTACTTC. Its protein is CASSRYYEQYF.

This clonotype was observed many times. The chain joins TRBV7-2 to TRBJ1-2; TRBD1 is a possible D gene (5 bases). The CDR3 is 14 residues long. Trimming stripped 5 bases from V and 8 bases from J, with 18 bases between. Germline V CDR1 and CDR2: SGHTA, FQGNSA. CDR3 nucleotide sequence: TGTGCCAGCAGCCCATCGGGCGGGGCTGGGGGCTACACCTTC. Its translation is CASSPSGGAGGYTF.

This clonotype was seen only a few times. The CDR3 region has the DNA TGCGCCAGCAGCCCATCCGGCCGAGACGGCTATGGCTACACCTTC. It codes for CASSPSGRDGYGYTF. The chain employs TRBV5-1 and TRBJ1-2, with no clear D. The V end was cut by 4 bases, the J end by 4 bases, with 17 bases between. This CDR3 region has 15 residues. The germline V gene has CDR1 SGHRS and CDR2 YFSETQ.